The clone carrying this T cell receptor (beta chain) was counted between two and nine times. Its antigen is not identified. This CDR3 is built from 12 residues. The germline gives CDR1 SGHDT, CDR2 YYEEEE. Trimming left V 4 bases short and J 4 bases short, with 8 bases between. The data were taken from a study of beta chain features in type 1 diabetes. Study-level results: Researchers report that Type 1 diabetes patients had moderately but significantly shorter TCRB CDR3s across all four CD4+ subsets. The question of HLA type influencing TCRB rearrangement was one that remained unresolved here.

Since all of the isolated RNA was reverse transcribed, expressed TCRB transcripts were what got sequenced. Some clones are missing from TCRdb's copy, which holds only in-frame ones; the method was immunoSEQ multiplex PCR. The repertoire holds almost 350,000 clones, with around 8.5% as singletons. Averaging approximately 110 mL, one heparinised blood draw came from each individual donor. This chain joins TRBV5-6 and TRBJ2-5, with D possibly matching TRBD2 (6 bases). This receptor was obtained from a man aged 30 to 45 with type 1 diabetes. Sequencing used central memory CD4+ T cells from blood. This CDR3 reads CASSRGGETQYF. The DNA for the CDR3 is TGTGCCAGCAGCAGGGGAGGAGAGACCCAGTACTTC.